The present T cell receptor beta chain was sequenced within a study of blood T cell repertoires in COVID-19. Overall study context: T cells, B-cell-depleted T cells, or PBMCs supplied cDNA or gDNA.

Original processing methods: Amplified reference gene primers provided the basis for estimating nucleated cell counts. Assay: immunoSEQ multiplex PCR; the TCRdb copy retains only in-frame clones and omits some. V, J and clone size are taken as reported in that table, and D and trimming were inferred from the DNA itself. Of roughly 310,000 clones listed, around 91% are singletons. V lost 5 bases and J 10 bases, leaving 16 bases between the germline ends. Germline V gives CDR1 MNHEY, CDR2 SVGAGI. This CDR3 is 13 amino acids long. This rearrangement joins TRBV6-5 to TRBJ2-3; tentatively, D is TRBD1 (5 bases). The receptor was derived from a woman aged 40 to 50 who had recovered from COVID-19. Source material: PBMCs or T cells enriched from blood (not recorded which). This chain's CDR3 is CASSQPQGRSQYF. The CDR3 region has the DNA TGTGCCAGCAGTCAACCGCAGGGTCGTTCGCAGTATTTT.